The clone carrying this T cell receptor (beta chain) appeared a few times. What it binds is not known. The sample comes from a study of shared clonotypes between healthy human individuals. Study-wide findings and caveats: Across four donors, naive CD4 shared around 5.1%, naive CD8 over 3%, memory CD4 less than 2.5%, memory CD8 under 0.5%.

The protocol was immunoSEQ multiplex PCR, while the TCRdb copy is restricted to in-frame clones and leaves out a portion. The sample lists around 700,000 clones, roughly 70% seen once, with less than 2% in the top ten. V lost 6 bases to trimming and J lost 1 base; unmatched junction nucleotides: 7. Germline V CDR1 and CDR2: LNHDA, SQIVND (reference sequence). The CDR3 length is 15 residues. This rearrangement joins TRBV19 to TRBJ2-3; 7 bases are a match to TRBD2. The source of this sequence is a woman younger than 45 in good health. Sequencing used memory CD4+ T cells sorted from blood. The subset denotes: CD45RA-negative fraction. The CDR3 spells CASSRTTSGTDTQYF. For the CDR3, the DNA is TGTGCCAGTAGCCGAACCACTAGCGGCACAGATACGCAGTATTTT.